One sample yielded the 32 T cell receptor beta chains listed below, sequenced in a study of beta chain features in type 1 diabetes. Since all of the isolated RNA was reverse transcribed, expressed TCRB transcripts were what got sequenced. Data came from immunoSEQ multiplex PCR; TCRdb stores just in-frame clones and leaves some out. This table has about 900,000 clones, about a sixth appearing once. Sequenced: naive CD4+ T cells from blood. These receptors originate from a woman between 18 and 29 years old in good health.

The chain is built from TRBV6-1 and TRBJ1-4, with D possibly being TRBD1 (6 bases). Trimming removed 4 bases from V and 2 bases from J, with 8 bases in between. Germline V gene lookup returns CDR1 MNHNS and CDR2 SASEGT. This CDR3 has 14 amino acids. CDR3 protein: CASSAGDTNEKLFF. The CDR3, as DNA: TGTGCCAGCAGTGCAGGGGATACTAATGAAAAACTGTTTTTT.

This clone was observed a handful of times. The chain uses TRBV7-9 and TRBJ2-4, with D unclear. Germline V gene sequence: CDR1 SEHNR, CDR2 FQNEAQ (reference sequence). This CDR3 spans 18 amino acids. V lost 1 base and J lost 1, with 17 bases in between. Written as DNA, the CDR3 is TGTGCCAGCAGCTTAGGAACCCAACCCCCGCTGGCCAAAAACATTCAGTACTTC. Its translation: CASSLGTQPPLAKNIQYF. Based on the CDR3 plus reference TRBV7-9 and TRBJ2-4, the full variable domain is DTGVSQNPRHKITKRGQNVTFRCDPISEHNRLYWYRQTLGQGPEFLTYFQNEAQLEKSRLLSDRFSAERPKGSFSTLEIQRTEQGDSAMYLCASSLGTQPPLAKNIQYFGAGTRLSVL.

This chain connects TRBV15 to TRBJ2-1, with 8 bases that match TRBD2. The CDR3 extends over 15 amino acids. The trim removed 1 base at V and 5 bases at J, leaving 4 bases unmatched. The germline CDR1 and CDR2 sequences are LNHNV and YYDKDF (reference sequence). The CDR3 region is CATSRVAGLNNEQFF. CDR3 nucleotide sequence: TGTGCCACCAGCAGAGTAGCGGGGCTGAACAATGAGCAGTTCTTC.

The chain links TRBV10-3 to TRBJ2-5; TRBD2 matches 9 bases. The length of the CDR3 is 15 residues. Germline-derived CDR1 and CDR2 are ENHRY and SYGVKD. The ends lost 5 bases at V and 2 bases at J; junction bases unmatched: 6. The CDR3: CAISRRTSEQETQYF. The DNA of the CDR3 is TGTGCCATCAGTCGCCGGACTAGCGAGCAAGAGACCCAGTACTTC.

Remarks on this clone: Other DNA sequences in the same sample also yield this CDR3. V gene TRBV6-5 combines with J gene TRBJ2-1, with TRBD1 identical over 7 bases. Trimming removed 0 bases from V and 5 bases from J; junction bases left unmatched: 4. In germline, CDR1 is MNHEY, CDR2 SVGAGI. This CDR3 has 15 residues. The CDR3 DNA reads as TGTGCCAGCAGTTACTCTAGGGGGCGAAACAATGAGCAGTTCTTC. It specifies CASSYSRGRNNEQFF.

This clone was counted only a few times. This sequence joins TRBV29-1 and TRBJ2-1; no definite D call. V was clipped by 7 bases and J by 9 bases, with 10 bases between them. The CDR3 is made up of 10 amino acids. In germline, CDR1 is SQVTM, CDR2 ANQGSEA. The DNA of the CDR3 is TGCAGCGCCAGAGTTGGTGAGCAGTTCTTC. This sequence encodes CSARVGEQFF.

This clone was seen only a few times. Other DNA sequences in this specimen translate into the identical CDR3. The V call is TRBV6-1, the J call TRBJ1-2, with D hard to call. The germline V gene has CDR1 MNHNS and CDR2 SASEGT. CDR3 length: 11 residues. The V and J ends lost 3 bases and 5 bases respectively, with 4 bases between them. CDR3 amino acids: CASSEGYGYTF. As DNA, the CDR3 is TGTGCCAGCAGTGAGGGTTATGGCTACACCTTC.

V is TRBV28 and J is TRBJ2-3, with D maybe TRBD2 (6 bases). The CDR3 sequence is 17 residues long. Germline V gene lookup returns CDR1 MDHEN and CDR2 SYDVKM. V was shortened by 6 bases and J by 4 bases, with 23 bases between the two germline ends. Here the CDR3 DNA reads TGTGCCAGCAGAGCCCCCTCGACTAGATCCTCCGCAGATACGCAGTATTTT. Its translation: CASRAPSTRSSADTQYF.

The chain uses TRBV18 and TRBJ2-7; D is undetermined. Looked up from germline, CDR1 is KGHSH and CDR2 is LQKENI. Trimming removed 4 bases from V and 4 bases from J, with 11 bases in between. CDR3 length: 13 amino acids. The CDR3 DNA sequence: TGTGCCAGCTCACTATCGTCCGGGTACGAGCAGTACTTC. Amino acid sequence: CASSLSSGYEQYF.

Only a few counts were recorded for this clone. The chain combines TRBV4-2 with TRBJ2-1; D gene ambiguous. With 0 bases removed from V and 5 bases from J, the gap between germline ends came to 11 bases. From germline, CDR1 is LGHNA and CDR2 YNFKEQ. This CDR3 is built from 15 residues. DNA of the CDR3: TGTGCCAGCAGCCAAGATCTAGGCAACGACAATGAGCAGTTCTTC. Amino acids: CASSQDLGNDNEQFF.

The rearrangement joins TRBV11-2 to TRBJ2-1; no firm D call. Looked up from germline, CDR1 is SGHAT and CDR2 is FQNNGV. The CDR3 is made up of 15 amino acids. Trimming stripped 2 bases from V and 0 bases from J, with 8 bases between. DNA of the CDR3: TGTGCCAGCAGCTTATCCTACCGCTCCTACAATGAGCAGTTCTTC. Protein product: CASSLSYRSYNEQFF.

The genes are TRBV6-5 and TRBJ2-2; TRBD1 agrees at 7 bases. Unmatched junction bases numbered 3, after V lost 4 bases and J lost 4 bases. CDR3 length: 14 residues. The germline V gene has CDR1 MNHEY and CDR2 SVGAGI. The DNA of the CDR3 is TGTGCCAGCAGTTCACAGGGGTTCACCGGGGAGCTGTTTTTT. This codes for CASSSQGFTGELFF.

V gene TRBV12-5 combines with J gene TRBJ2-3; 8 nucleotides match TRBD1. The V gene end was trimmed by 6 bases and the J gene end by 5 bases; junction bases not matched to a gene: 4. From germline, CDR1 is LGHNT and CDR2 FRNRAP. The CDR3 is 13 residues long. CDR3 amino acids: CASGLTGGDTQYF. CDR3 sequence (DNA): TGTGCTAGTGGCCTTACAGGGGGAGATACGCAGTATTTT.

The chain joins TRBV10-3 to TRBJ1-1; 10 bases line up with TRBD1. V lost 2 bases to trimming and J lost 5 bases; unmatched junction nucleotides: 5. Per germline, CDR1 ENHRY and CDR2 SYGVKD. The CDR3 is 15 amino acids. This CDR3 is CAISERDRGWTEAFF. CDR3 sequence (DNA): TGTGCCATCAGTGAGAGGGACAGGGGCTGGACTGAAGCTTTCTTT.

The chain couples TRBV7-2 to TRBJ2-7; D not certain. Germline CDR1 and CDR2: SGHTA and FQGNSA. V was trimmed by 0 bases and J by 3 bases, leaving 9 bases between them. The CDR3 consists of 14 residues. The CDR3 DNA reads as TGTGCCAGCAGCTTAGCGGGATACGACTACGAGCAGTACTTC. Translating gives CASSLAGYDYEQYF.

There are a few counts of this clone. The chain combines TRBV28 with TRBJ2-7; D gene unclear. The V gene lost 3 bases and the J gene lost 6 bases, with 9 bases spanning the gap. The length of the CDR3 is 12 residues. Germline values: CDR1 MDHEN, CDR2 SYDVKM. CDR3 loop: CASSFSVLEQYF. CDR3 sequence (DNA): TGTGCCAGCAGTTTCTCCGTCCTCGAGCAGTACTTC.

This clone occurred a few times. The chain joins TRBV28 to TRBJ2-2; TRBD2 aligns across 14 bases. This CDR3 contains 14 residues. Trimming took 8 bases from V and 6 from J; bases not matched to a gene: 2. From germline, CDR1 is MDHEN and CDR2 SYDVKM. CDR3 protein: CASLTSGRAGELFF. The CDR3 coding sequence is TGTGCCAGCCTGACTAGCGGGAGGGCCGGGGAGCTGTTTTTT.

The gene calls are TRBV4-3 and TRBJ2-7; 9 nucleotides line up with TRBD1. In germline, CDR1 is LGHNA, CDR2 YSLEER. The CDR3 runs 14 residues. With V trimmed by 0 bases and J by 6 bases, 3 bases remained unmatched. The CDR3 DNA sequence: TGCGCCAGCAGCCAAGAGACAGGGGGAGGCGAGCAGTACTTC. The encoded protein is CASSQETGGGEQYF.

This clone was seen a few times. The rearrangement links TRBV10-3 to TRBJ2-1; 9 nucleotides match TRBD2. Germline V lookup: CDR1 ENHRY, CDR2 SYGVKD. With 2 bases clipped from V and 8 bases from J, the junction kept 13 bases outside the gene matches. CDR3 length equals 17 residues. CDR3 nucleotides: TGTGCCATCAGTGAGCCAGATATCAAAGCGGGAGGTCATGAGCAGTTCTTC. Its protein is CAISEPDIKAGGHEQFF.

As to this clone: The same CDR3 arises from other DNA sequences in this sample as well. This chain connects TRBV20-1 to TRBJ2-1; D is unclear. The V and J ends lost 1 base and 6 bases respectively, with 4 bases between them. This CDR3 spans 11 amino acids. The germline V gene encodes CDR1 DFQATT and CDR2 SNEGSKA (reference sequence). CDR3 coding DNA: TGCAGTGCTAGAGGCTTCAATGAGCAGTTCTTC. It specifies CSARGFNEQFF.

The gene calls are TRBV6-5 and TRBJ2-5, with D perhaps TRBD2 (6 bases). V was trimmed by 6 bases and J by 1 base, leaving 12 bases between them. Germline CDR1 and CDR2: MNHEY and SVGAGI. The length of the CDR3 is 14 residues. The CDR3 DNA follows: TGTGCCAGCAGACCGGGGGAGACCCAAGAGACCCAGTACTTC. Its protein is CASRPGETQETQYF.

This chain connects TRBV7-9 to TRBJ2-3; D is unclear. The CDR3 runs 15 residues. Germline CDR1 and CDR2: SEHNR and FQNEAQ (reference sequence). Trimming removed 5 bases at V and 0 bases at J, with 12 bases between. CDR3 nucleotide sequence: TGTGCCAGCAGCCCTGGACGAACTAGCACAGATACGCAGTATTTT. Amino acid sequence: CASSPGRTSTDTQYF.

This clone was seen more than once but under ten times. This chain links TRBV7-6 with TRBJ1-1; D possibly corresponds to TRBD1 (6 bases). The germline CDR1 and CDR2 sequences are SGHVS and FNYEAQ. Deletions cut 5 bases from V and 2 bases from J, with 24 bases between. The CDR3 is 18 residues long. CDR3: CASSPAGTSQKGNTEAFF. The CDR3, as DNA: TGTGCCAGCAGCCCGGCCGGGACATCCCAGAAGGGAAACACTGAAGCTTTCTTT.

This clone was observed a handful of times. Distinct nucleotide sequences in the sample also encode this CDR3. The V call is TRBV18, the J call TRBJ1-1; D unclear. The germline gives CDR1 KGHSH, CDR2 LQKENI. V was pared by 2 bases and J by 0 bases, with 10 bases between. The CDR3 totals 15 residues. CDR3 nucleotide sequence: TGTGCCAGCTCACCAAGAGACGGAATGAACACTGAAGCTTTCTTT. Its translation is CASSPRDGMNTEAFF.

This CDR3 reads CASSTGWETQYF. The CDR3 region has the DNA TGTGCCAGCAGCACGGGGTGGGAGACCCAGTACTTC. The chain joins TRBV5-4 to TRBJ2-5; D is possibly TRBD2 (5 bases). Germline V lookup: CDR1 SGHNT, CDR2 YYREEE (reference sequence). The CDR3 is 12 amino acids. V dropped 4 bases and J dropped 5 bases, with 9 bases sitting between them.

J is TRBJ2-2 and V is TRBV7-6; the D is unclear. Per the germline V gene, CDR1 is SGHVS and CDR2 is FNYEAQ. Trimming shortened V by 5 bases and J by 0 bases, and 13 bases separated the two germline ends. The CDR3 is 16 amino acids. This CDR3 is CASSPHFASNTGELFF. The CDR3 DNA reads TGTGCCAGCAGCCCCCACTTTGCGTCGAACACCGGGGAGCTGTTTTTT.

This clone was detected only once. The chain has TRBV6-5 and TRBJ2-2; the D is unclear. The germline CDR1 and CDR2 sequences are MNHEY and SVGAGI. V was pared by 8 bases and J by 1 base, with 14 bases between. This CDR3 is built from 15 residues. CDR3 region: CASRLGLWNTGELFF. CDR3 sequence (DNA): TGTGCCAGCCGCCTCGGGCTTTGGAACACCGGGGAGCTGTTTTTT.

This clone was counted between two and nine times. In DNA form, the CDR3 reads TGCAGCGTCTGGACTAGCGGGATGTACAATGAGCAGTTCTTC. It translates to CSVWTSGMYNEQFF. The chain uses TRBV29-1 and TRBJ2-1; 12 bases are shared with TRBD2. V lost 6 bases and J lost 4; bases outside the gene matches: 4. The germline gives CDR1 SQVTM, CDR2 ANQGSEA. The CDR3 runs 14 residues.

This clone was observed a few times. The V call is TRBV19, the J call TRBJ2-7; D is possibly TRBD2 (5 bases). This CDR3 region has 15 residues. Germline CDR1 and CDR2: LNHDA and SQIVND (reference sequence). Trimming stripped 3 bases from V and 0 bases from J, with 12 bases between. The chain's CDR3 is CASSIRIGSSYEQYF. CDR3 coding DNA: TGTGCCAGTAGTATTCGGATTGGGAGCTCCTACGAGCAGTACTTC.

This clone was picked up a small number of times. This rearrangement joins TRBV7-9 to TRBJ2-1; 9 bases are a match to TRBD2. Germline V lookup: CDR1 SEHNR, CDR2 FQNEAQ (reference sequence). V lost 5 bases, J lost 7 bases, and 9 bases stayed unmatched. CDR3 length: 15 amino acids. The chain's CDR3 is CASSTPRGGGNEQFF. The CDR3 DNA sequence: TGTGCCAGCAGCACTCCCCGCGGGGGGGGGAATGAGCAGTTCTTC.

The chain combines TRBV5-1 with TRBJ2-7; possibly TRBD1 or TRBD2 for D (5 bases each). Trimming took 1 base from V and 2 from J, leaving 10 bases between them. The CDR3 spans 14 residues. The germline CDR1 and CDR2 sequences are SGHRS and YFSETQ. The CDR3 nucleotides are TGCGCCAGCAGCTTGTTTGGGACGACCTACGAGCAGTACTTC. It specifies CASSLFGTTYEQYF.

CDR3 bases: TGTGCCAGTAGTAATCAGGGGAAGAAGAACTATGGCTACACCTTC. Residues: CASSNQGKKNYGYTF. The V and J genes are TRBV19 and TRBJ1-2; a possible D gene is TRBD1 (6 bases). Trimming removed 4 bases from V and 2 bases from J, with 14 bases in between. The CDR3 spans 15 residues. CDR1 is LNHDA and CDR2 is SQIVND in the germline V gene (reference sequence).